This passage covers 16 T cell receptor beta chains from one sample sequenced in a study of CD4 T cells in relation to SARS-CoV-2 and coronaviruses. Their cognate antigens are unknown. TCRdb's copy holds only in-frame clones and misses some; the assay was immunoSEQ multiplex PCR. The table lists about 47,000 clones, more than 65% of them singletons. Sequencing input: naive CD4+ T cells from PBMCs, cultured in vitro. Sample subset: naive CD4+ T cells isolated by negative enrichment. The origin of the receptors is an adult with COVID-19.

The chain links TRBV7-8 to TRBJ2-1; D not resolved. CDR3 length: 14 amino acids. Trimming left V 8 bases short and J 4 bases short, with 15 bases between. Germline values: CDR1 SGHVS, CDR2 FQNEAQ. The CDR3 is CASLEHLIYNEQFF. As DNA, the CDR3 is TGTGCCAGCCTCGAACACCTCATTTACAATGAGCAGTTCTTC.

The chain couples TRBV30 to TRBJ2-7; 7 bases are shared with TRBD2. The CDR3 spans 15 residues. The germline V gene encodes CDR1 GTSNPN and CDR2 SVGIG (reference sequence). With V trimmed by 0 bases and J by 3 bases, 8 bases remained unmatched. CDR3: CAWSVPGRPHYEQYF. The CDR3 nucleotides read TGTGCCTGGAGTGTACCCGGGAGGCCCCACTACGAGCAGTACTTC.

The J gene is TRBJ1-4, the V gene TRBV18, with D possibly TRBD1 on 6 matching bases. Germline V gene sequence: CDR1 KGHSH, CDR2 LQKENI. V lost 0 bases and J lost 8, with 10 bases in between. The length of the CDR3 is 14 residues. CDR3 coding DNA: TGTGCCAGCTCACCACCTTCAGACAGGGAAAAACTGTTTTTT. This translates into CASSPPSDREKLFF. Together with reference TRBV18 and TRBJ1-4, the CDR3 gives the full variable domain: NAGVMQNPRHLVRRRGQEARLRCSPMKGHSHVYWYRQLPEEGLKFMVYLQKENIIDESGMPKERFSAEFPKEGPSILRIQQVVRGDSAAYFCASSPPSDREKLFFGSGTQLSVL.

The chain joins TRBV19 to TRBJ2-2; D is ambiguous. Trimming removed 4 bases from V and 4 bases from J, with 19 bases in between. There are 17 residues in the CDR3. The germline gives CDR1 LNHDA, CDR2 SQIVND (reference sequence). CDR3 DNA: TGTGCCAGTAGTAAAAGACTCGGGCCTTCTGGCACCGGGGAGCTGTTTTTT. This translates into CASSKRLGPSGTGELFF.

J is TRBJ2-5 and V is TRBV6-5, with a tentative D call TRBD2 (6 bases). V was trimmed by 5 bases and J by 8 bases, leaving 15 bases between them. This CDR3 contains 13 residues. Germline loops: CDR1 MNHEY, CDR2 SVGAGI. The CDR3 here is CASSRDFRRTQYF. In nucleotides, the CDR3 is TGTGCCAGCAGTCGGGACTTCCGGAGAACCCAGTACTTC.

The chain uses TRBV6-2 or TRBV6-3 and TRBJ2-3; 9 nucleotides align to TRBD2. The CDR3 is made up of 15 amino acids. V shed 3 bases and J 3 bases; nucleotides not matched to a gene: 4. Germline CDR1 and CDR2: MNHEY and SVGEGT. The CDR3 DNA sequence: TGTGCCAGCAGTTATTACGCGGGAGGGACAGATACGCAGTATTTT. Protein sequence: CASSYYAGGTDTQYF.

In nucleotides, the CDR3 is TGTGCCAGCAGCATTGTCGGGAGCAATCAGCCCCAGCATTTT. It codes for CASSIVGSNQPQHF. The V and J genes are TRBV7-2 and TRBJ1-5; D remains ambiguous. V lost 5 bases to trimming and J lost 1 base, with 9 bases between them. The CDR3 is 14 residues long. Germline loops: CDR1 SGHTA, CDR2 FQGNSA.

The chain couples TRBV2 to TRBJ2-7; 11 nucleotides agree with TRBD2. This CDR3 has 15 amino acids. The V segment lost 4 bases and the J segment 0 bases; nucleotides outside the gene matches: 2. Germline CDR1 reads SNHLY; CDR2 reads FYNNEI. The CDR3 sequence: CASSGSGRDSYEQYF. CDR3 sequence (DNA): TGTGCCAGCAGTGGTAGCGGGAGGGACTCCTACGAGCAGTACTTC.

The chain recombines TRBV13 with TRBJ2-4; 9 bases are a match to TRBD1. The V and J ends lost 2 bases and 7 bases, in that order; junction bases with no gene match: 3. The CDR3 extends over 14 amino acids. Germline CDR1 is PRHDT and CDR2 is FYEKMQ (reference sequence). This chain's CDR3 is CASSLLGQGNIQYF. CDR3 DNA: TGTGCCAGCAGCTTATTGGGACAGGGCAACATTCAGTACTTC.

This chain links TRBV3-1 (or the pseudogene TRBV3-2) with TRBJ2-3; no clear D gene. There are 11 residues in the CDR3. V was shortened by 1 base and J by 6 bases, with 2 bases between the two germline ends. Germline V lookup: CDR1 LGHDT, CDR2 YNNKEL (reference sequence). The CDR3 region is CASSQGDTQYF. Here the CDR3 DNA reads TGTGCCAGCAGCCAAGGGGATACGCAGTATTTT.

J is TRBJ2-7 and V is TRBV5-1, with D uncertain. Germline CDR1 reads SGHRS; CDR2 reads YFSETQ. The germline V and J ends were trimmed by 0 bases and 2 bases, with 9 bases remaining between them. The length of the CDR3 is 14 residues. CDR3 residues: CASSLVPETYEQYF. The CDR3 DNA is TGCGCCAGCAGCTTGGTTCCGGAAACCTACGAGCAGTACTTC.

This chain links TRBV18 with TRBJ2-4; tentatively, D is TRBD1 (5 bases). Germline CDR1 KGHSH, CDR2 LQKENI. The CDR3 is 17 amino acids. Trimming left V 3 bases short and J 1 base short, with 16 bases between. CDR3 region: CASSPSVRAVAKNIQYF. CDR3 in DNA: TGTGCCAGCTCACCTAGTGTCAGGGCTGTGGCCAAAAACATTCAGTACTTC.

V and J are TRBV19 and TRBJ1-1; D gene unclear. Trimming stripped 7 bases from V and 6 bases from J, with 15 bases between. The length of the CDR3 is 13 residues. Germline V gives CDR1 LNHDA, CDR2 SQIVND (reference sequence). This CDR3 is CASTSLGRAEAFF. The CDR3, as DNA: TGTGCCAGTACCTCGTTAGGGAGGGCTGAAGCTTTCTTT.

Details on this clone: An end of the junction does not agree with germline; a read error may underlie this. This CDR3 reads CASSLGTSGTQETQYF. CDR3 bases: TGCGCCAGCAGTTTGGGGACTAGCGGAACCCAAGAGACCCAGTACTTC. The rearrangement links TRBV5-1 to TRBJ2-5, with 11 bases matching TRBD2. The CDR3 consists of 16 residues. CDR1 and CDR2 from the germline V gene are SGHRS and YFSETQ.

This chain joins TRBV5-4 and TRBJ2-1, with TRBD2 matching over 7 bases. The CDR3 sequence is 15 residues long. Germline CDR1 and CDR2: SGHNT and YYREEE (reference sequence). Trimming removed 6 bases from V and 6 bases from J; junction bases left unmatched: 12. Here the CDR3 DNA reads TGTGCCAGCAAGGGTCTGGCGGGAGCCCCCAATGAGCAGTTCTTC. Residues: CASKGLAGAPNEQFF.

V usage is TRBV19 and J usage is TRBJ2-5; D may match TRBD1 or TRBD2 (5 bases each). Between the trimmed V and J ends, which lost 5 bases and 6 bases, there was a span of 10 bases. The germline CDR1 and CDR2 sequences are LNHDA and SQIVND (reference sequence). The CDR3 has 12 amino acids. The CDR3 coding sequence is TGTGCCAGTAGTGGGGGATCTCAGACCCAGTACTTC. As protein: CASSGGSQTQYF.